This record covers a single TCR beta chain. These data come from a study of blood T cell repertoires in COVID-19. Study information: The analysed material was cDNA or gDNA that came from T cells, B-cell-depleted T cells, or PBMCs.

V was clipped by 3 bases and J by 3 bases; unmatched bases: 3. Looked up from germline, CDR1 is SQVTM and CDR2 is ANQGSEA. The CDR3 has 13 amino acids. The authors' processing: Amplification from reference gene primers served as the basis for estimated nucleated cell counts. Profiled with immunoSEQ multiplex PCR; TCRdb holds only in-frame clones, not every one. That table furnishes V, J and clone size, whereas the DNA furnished D and trimming. The repertoire consists of 360,000 or so clones, with 90% occurring once and the leading ten covering roughly 6.8%. This receptor was obtained from a man younger than 35 with active or convalescent COVID-19. The source material was peripheral blood. The chain employs TRBV29-1 and TRBJ1-2; TRBD1 aligns across 8 bases. CDR3 amino acids: CSVDKDRDYGYTF. The DNA for the CDR3 is TGCAGCGTTGATAAGGACAGGGACTATGGCTACACCTTC.